A single sample gave rise to the 4 T cell receptor beta chains below, sequenced in a study of T cell responses to AZD1222 COVID-19 vaccine. Sequenced by immunoSEQ multiplex PCR; TCRdb stores in-frame clones only, minus some. The sample yields 100,000 to 120,000 clones, about 90% seen once. This material consisted of peripheral blood, taken on day 0 of AZD1222 vaccination. These receptors were collected from an adult in good health.

The CDR3 loop reads CASSLLPPKLAGYYNEQFF. The CDR3 DNA follows: TGTGCCAGCAGCTTACTGCCCCCAAAACTAGCGGGGTACTACAATGAGCAGTTCTTC. J is TRBJ2-1 and V is TRBV11-2; 10 bases are a match to TRBD2. The J segment lost 3 bases and the V segment lost 2 bases, leaving 13 bases of the junction unmatched. The CDR3 spans 19 residues. The germline V gene encodes CDR1 SGHAT and CDR2 FQNNGV.

V is TRBV19 and J is TRBJ2-2; 9 bases are a match to TRBD2. The CDR3 is 15 residues long. CDR1 and CDR2 (germline): LNHDA, SQIVND (reference sequence). Trimming took 10 bases from V and 2 from J; bases not matched to a gene: 8. The CDR3 bases are TGTGCCACCCAAGGCGGGAGGGCCAACACCGGGGAGCTGTTTTTT. Protein: CATQGGRANTGELFF.

This rearrangement joins TRBV11-2 to TRBJ1-2, with a tentative D call TRBD1 (6 bases). This CDR3 region has 15 residues. V lost 7 bases to trimming and J lost 2 bases, with 17 bases between them. Germline V lookup: CDR1 SGHAT, CDR2 FQNNGV. The DNA of the CDR3 is TGTGCCAGCAATGAAATAGGGGGAAGCAACTATGGCTACACCTTC. Translation gives CASNEIGGSNYGYTF.

V and J are TRBV13 and TRBJ2-1; tentatively, D is TRBD2 (6 bases). V lost 3 bases and J lost 6, with 39 bases in between. The CDR3 length is 23 residues. The germline V gene has CDR1 PRHDT and CDR2 FYEKMQ (reference sequence). The chain's CDR3 is CASSFTLQVGGLAESRAFNEQFF. The CDR3 DNA follows: TGTGCCAGCAGCTTTACGCTCCAGGTCGGGGGATTAGCGGAGAGTAGGGCTTTCAATGAGCAGTTCTTC. Full variable domain (outside the CDR3, taken from reference TRBV13 and TRBJ2-1): AAGVIQSPRHLIKEKRETATLKCYPIPRHDTVYWYQQGPGQDPQFLISFYEKMQSDKGSIPDRFSAQQFSDYHSELNMSSLELGDSALYFCASSFTLQVGGLAESRAFNEQFFGPGTRLTVL.